These 26 T cell receptor beta chains were sequenced from one sample in a study of cytomegalovirus exposure and HLA in healthy donors. The study ran its PCR with 60 Vbeta and 13 Jbeta primers. TCRdb's table, derived via immunoSEQ multiplex PCR, lists solely in-frame clones and lacks some. There are roughly 100,000 clones in the sample; about four fifths occur only once, and under 1.5% lies in the top ten. The sequencing sample was made of PBMCs. The receptors derive from a young man in good health and CMV-seronegative.

CDR3 in DNA: TGTGCCAGCAGTGGTATCCGGGACAGGGGGATCACTGAAGCTTTCTTT. The encoded protein is CASSGIRDRGITEAFF. The J gene is TRBJ1-1, the V gene TRBV25-1; 11 bases are a match to TRBD1. With V trimmed by 4 bases and J by 4 bases, 8 bases remained unmatched. The CDR3 contains 16 residues. The germline gives CDR1 MGHDK, CDR2 SYGVNS.

This chain connects TRBV7-2 to TRBJ2-1; TRBD2 agrees at 11 bases. This CDR3 has 15 amino acids. CDR1 and CDR2 (germline): SGHTA, FQGNSA. Trimming at V came to 5 bases and at J to 4 bases, leaving 4 bases not matched to a gene. The CDR3 DNA sequence: TGTGCCAGCAGCCCTAGCGGGGGGTGGTACAATGAGCAGTTCTTC. Its translation is CASSPSGGWYNEQFF. The full variable domain, rest sourced from reference TRBV7-2 and TRBJ2-1, is GAGVSQSPSNKVTEKGKDVELRCDPISGHTALYWYRQSLGQGLEFLIYFQGNSAPDKSGLPSDRFSAERTGGSVSTLTIQRTQQEDSAVYLCASSPSGGWYNEQFFGPGTRLTVL.

The V gene is TRBV25-1, the J gene TRBJ2-7; 10 nucleotides line up with TRBD1. There are 13 residues in the CDR3. The ends lost 7 bases at V and 7 bases at J; junction bases unmatched: 7. Germline CDR1 and CDR2: MGHDK and SYGVNS. The CDR3 loop is CASKDRGSGEQYF. As DNA, the CDR3 is TGTGCCAGCAAGGACAGGGGGTCGGGGGAGCAGTACTTC.

This clone came up a few times. The chain is built from TRBV9 and TRBJ1-1; 7 bases are shared with TRBD1. Germline CDR1 SGDLS, CDR2 YYNGEE. This CDR3 is built from 14 residues. V dropped 3 bases and J dropped 4; count of bases not matched to a gene: 6. The CDR3 protein is CASSETGVGTEAFF. CDR3 DNA sequence: TGTGCCAGCAGCGAAACAGGGGTGGGCACTGAAGCTTTCTTT.

This chain uses TRBV30 with TRBJ1-2, with 12 positions matching TRBD1. This CDR3 is built from 16 residues. The germline V gene encodes CDR1 GTSNPN and CDR2 SVGIG (reference sequence). V lost 1 base and J lost 8; bases outside the gene matches: 11. Here the CDR3 reads CAWSAIRDRGRWGYTF. CDR3 nucleotides: TGTGCCTGGAGTGCTATACGGGACAGGGGGCGATGGGGCTACACCTTC.

The gene calls are TRBV5-6 and TRBJ2-1, with D hard to call. Germline V gene lookup returns CDR1 SGHDT and CDR2 YYEEEE. The CDR3 runs to 11 residues. V lost 3 bases and J lost 5, with 3 bases in between. This CDR3 is CASSSNNEQFF. In nucleotides, the CDR3 is TGTGCCAGCAGCTCAAACAATGAGCAGTTCTTC. Combining the CDR3 with reference TRBV5-6 and TRBJ2-1 gives the whole variable domain DAGVTQSPTHLIKTRGQQVTLRCSPKSGHDTVSWYQQALGQGPQFIFQYYEEEERQRGNFPDRFSGHQFPNYSSELNVNALLLGDSALYLCASSSNNEQFFGPGTRLTVL.

This sequence joins TRBV4-1 and TRBJ2-3, with 13 nucleotides matching TRBD2. V was clipped by 0 bases and J by 7 bases; unmatched bases: 10. The CDR3 length is 18 residues. Germline V gives CDR1 MGHRA, CDR2 YSYEKL. CDR3 sequence reads: CASSQERGTSGVGYTQYF. Written as DNA, the CDR3 is TGCGCCAGCAGCCAAGAAAGGGGGACTAGCGGGGTGGGGTATACGCAGTATTTT.

The chain combines TRBV2 with TRBJ2-2, with D possibly matching TRBD2 (6 bases). Germline assignment: CDR1 SNHLY and CDR2 FYNNEI. This CDR3 has 13 amino acids. The CDR3 region is CVGTAGRTGELFF. In nucleotides, the CDR3 is TGTGTGGGCACGGCAGGGAGGACCGGGGAGCTGTTTTTT.

The gene calls are TRBV19 and TRBJ2-3; 14 bases are a match to TRBD2. The CDR3 runs 17 residues. Germline V gene lookup returns CDR1 LNHDA and CDR2 SQIVND (reference sequence). V dropped 3 bases and J dropped 2; count of bases not matched to a gene: 4. The CDR3 spells CASSMGLAGVVTDTQYF. CDR3 DNA sequence: TGTGCCAGTAGTATGGGACTAGCGGGGGTCGTCACAGATACGCAGTATTTT.

The V call is TRBV29-1, the J call TRBJ1-2, with D possibly matching TRBD1 (5 bases). This CDR3 comprises 14 residues. Trimming cost V 3 bases and J 6 bases, with 17 bases left between them. The germline gives CDR1 SQVTM, CDR2 ANQGSEA. The CDR3 DNA is TGCAGCGTTGACCTCAGGCAGACCAGGGATGGCTACACCTTC. Protein sequence: CSVDLRQTRDGYTF.

In this sample, this clone turned up a few times. V gene TRBV4-1 combines with J gene TRBJ1-1; no reliable D call. CDR1 and CDR2 from the germline V gene are MGHRA and YSYEKL. Deletions cut 8 bases from V and 0 bases from J, with 13 bases between. This CDR3 region has 14 residues. CDR3 nucleotide sequence: TGCGCCAGCGCGACTGAGAATATGAACACTGAAGCTTTCTTT. Residues: CASATENMNTEAFF.

This rearrangement joins TRBV7-8 to TRBJ2-1; 7 bases match TRBD2. After removal of 1 base from V and 8 bases from J, the junction contained 8 bases not matched to a gene. CDR3 length: 15 residues. Germline lookup yields CDR1 SGHVS and CDR2 FQNEAQ. The CDR3 here is CASSLGGGRWYEQFF. The CDR3 DNA follows: TGTGCCAGCAGCTTAGGCGGGGGAAGATGGTATGAGCAGTTCTTC.

This clone came up once. The rearrangement uses TRBV29-1 and TRBJ1-1; D is uncertain. This CDR3 spans 10 amino acids. Trimming took 6 bases from V and 7 from J, leaving 9 bases between them. Germline V CDR1 and CDR2: SQVTM, ANQGSEA. The DNA of the CDR3 is TGCAGCGTCGGAGGGTTTGAAGCTTTCTTT. Translation: CSVGGFEAFF.

This sequence joins TRBV6-6 and TRBJ2-1; D might be TRBD2 (5 bases). CDR1 is MNHNY, CDR2 SVGAGI, per germline (reference sequence). V lost 0 bases and J 7 bases, leaving 7 bases between the germline ends. The CDR3 extends over 13 amino acids. In nucleotides, the CDR3 is TGTGCCAGCAGTTACTCGGGAGCGAATGAGCAGTTCTTC. Protein: CASSYSGANEQFF.

The chain combines TRBV11-3 with TRBJ2-3; TRBD2 agrees at 8 bases. J gave up 4 bases and V 1 base, and 13 bases lay outside the gene matches. This CDR3 has 18 amino acids. The V gene's germline CDR1 is SGHNT and CDR2 YENEEA. CDR3 loop: CASSLGLMSAGDSDTQYF. Written as DNA, the CDR3 is TGTGCCAGCAGCTTAGGCTTAATGTCAGCGGGAGACTCAGATACGCAGTATTTT.

The chain combines TRBV9 with TRBJ2-5, with D perhaps TRBD2 (6 bases). The CDR3 totals 16 residues. The germline V gene has CDR1 SGDLS and CDR2 YYNGEE. V shed 1 base and J shed 3 bases, with 16 bases lying between them. The CDR3 is CASSVQAGRREETQYF. The CDR3 DNA is TGTGCCAGCAGCGTACAGGCAGGGAGGCGGGAAGAGACCCAGTACTTC. The variable domain in full, completed from reference TRBV9 and TRBJ2-5, reads DSGVTQTPKHLITATGQRVTLRCSPRSGDLSVYWYQQSLDQGLQFLIQYYNGEERAKGNILERFSAQQFPDLHSELNLSSLELGDSALYFCASSVQAGRREETQYFGPGTRLLVL.

The sample holds one count of this clone. The gene calls are TRBV19 and TRBJ2-2, with 10 positions matching TRBD2. This CDR3 spans 16 amino acids. V lost 6 bases to trimming and J lost 4 bases; unmatched junction nucleotides: 8. The V gene's germline CDR1 is LNHDA and CDR2 SQIVND (reference sequence). The CDR3 protein is CASRQRPSGSTGELFF. The CDR3 nucleotides read TGTGCCAGTAGACAGCGGCCTAGCGGGAGCACCGGGGAGCTGTTTTTT. The complete variable domain, with remaining parts taken from reference TRBV19 and TRBJ2-2, reads DGGITQSPKYLFRKEGQNVTLSCEQNLNHDAMYWYRQDPGQGLRLIYYSQIVNDFQKGDIAEGYSVSREKKESFPLTVTSAQKNPTAFYLCASRQRPSGSTGELFFGEGSRLTVL.

As to this clone: Germline is not matched at one junction end, which may reflect a read error. This chain joins TRBV18 and TRBJ2-5; no firm D call. Germline CDR1 reads KGHSH; CDR2 reads LQKENI. This CDR3 has 13 amino acids. CDR3 sequence: CAGSPTVQETQYF. For the CDR3, the DNA is TGTGCCGGCTCACCCACAGTCCAAGAGACCCAGTACTTC.

The chain carries TRBV6-1 and TRBJ1-2; TRBD1 matches at 8 bases. This CDR3 has 14 amino acids. Germline CDR1 is MNHNS and CDR2 is SASEGT. With 5 bases clipped from V and 8 bases from J, the junction kept 10 bases outside the gene matches. CDR3 DNA sequence: TGTGCCAGCAGTAGTTCGGACAGGGACCACGGCTACACCTTC. Protein product: CASSSSDRDHGYTF.

In its sample, this clone was seen a few times. The chain carries TRBV19 and TRBJ1-3; TRBD1 matches at 7 bases. CDR3 size: 17 residues. The germline V gene encodes CDR1 LNHDA and CDR2 SQIVND (reference sequence). V shed 5 bases and J 0 bases; nucleotides not matched to a gene: 10. This CDR3 is CASSPAGTALSGNTIYF. The CDR3 nucleotides read TGTGCCAGTAGTCCAGCCGGGACAGCACTCTCTGGAAACACCATATATTTT.

Only a few counts were recorded for this clone. V is TRBV15 and J is TRBJ1-1, with D unresolved. Looked up from germline, CDR1 is LNHNV and CDR2 is YYDKDF (reference sequence). The CDR3 spans 14 residues. V dropped 5 bases and J dropped 5 bases, with 15 bases sitting between them. The chain's CDR3 is CATSGPGKVTEAFF. Written as DNA, the CDR3 is TGTGCCACCAGCGGGCCGGGGAAGGTTACTGAAGCTTTCTTT.

J is TRBJ1-6 and V is TRBV11-2; D perhaps matches TRBD1 (5 bases). This CDR3 is built from 15 residues. Looked up from germline, CDR1 is SGHAT and CDR2 is FQNNGV. V lost 2 bases and J lost 6, with 11 bases in between. CDR3 loop: CASSLRGAANSPLHF. The CDR3 nucleotides are TGTGCCAGCAGCTTACGCGGGGCGGCTAATTCACCCCTCCACTTT.

The chain joins TRBV13 to TRBJ2-3, with 8 bases lining up with TRBD2. The CDR3 loop spans 15 amino acids. CDR1 is PRHDT and CDR2 is FYEKMQ in the germline V gene (reference sequence). Trimming took 6 bases from V and 0 from J; bases not matched to a gene: 5. CDR3 loop: CASSVSSGSTDTQYF. The DNA for the CDR3 is TGTGCCAGCAGTGTGTCTAGCGGGAGCACAGATACGCAGTATTTT.

This chain connects TRBV29-1 to TRBJ2-5; possible D gene TRBD2, 5 bases. This CDR3 comprises 13 residues. V lost 5 bases and J 1 base, leaving 11 bases between the germline ends. The germline CDR1 and CDR2 sequences are SQVTM and ANQGSEA. CDR3 DNA sequence: TGCAGCGTTACCGGGGATGCCCAAGAGACCCAGTACTTC. Its protein product is CSVTGDAQETQYF. The full variable domain, rest sourced from reference TRBV29-1 and TRBJ2-5, is SAVISQKPSRDICQRGTSLTIQCQVDSQVTMMFWYRQQPGQSLTLIATANQGSEATYESGFVIDKFPISRPNLTFSTLTVSNMSPEDSSIYLCSVTGDAQETQYFGPGTRLLVL.

The rearrangement uses TRBV5-1 and TRBJ2-3, with TRBD2 identical over 11 bases. Per germline, CDR1 SGHRS and CDR2 YFSETQ. The CDR3 runs 19 residues. The V segment lost 5 bases and the J segment 1 base; nucleotides outside the gene matches: 15. CDR3 sequence reads: CASRSTSGGVNFGTDTQYF. CDR3 coding DNA: TGCGCCAGCAGATCCACTAGCGGGGGCGTCAACTTTGGCACAGATACGCAGTATTTT.

This chain joins TRBV15 and TRBJ2-1; the match to TRBD2 covers 13 bases. CDR1 is LNHNV, CDR2 YYDKDF, per germline (reference sequence). This CDR3 has 15 amino acids. The trim removed 8 bases at V and 6 bases at J, leaving 7 bases unmatched. The CDR3 nucleotides are TGTGCCACCGCCGAACTAGCGGGGGGGCCCAATGAGCAGTTCTTC. The encoded protein is CATAELAGGPNEQFF.